Below are 27 T cell receptor beta chains sequenced from a single sample in a study of blood T cell repertoires in COVID-19. Here immunoSEQ multiplex PCR was the method, and the copy in TCRdb shows in-frame clones only, minus some. The sample has approximately 97,000 clones; more than 75% are singletons. Sequencing input: peripheral blood. The receptors stem from a human donor in a cohort sampled during active COVID-19.

The chain carries TRBV18 and TRBJ2-3; D is possibly TRBD2 (6 bases). With 6 bases removed from V and 4 bases from J, the gap between germline ends came to 14 bases. CDR1 is KGHSH, CDR2 LQKENI, per germline. The CDR3 is 14 amino acids. CDR3 sequence reads: CASSLVTRADTQYF. CDR3 in DNA: TGTGCCAGCTCCCTCGTGACTAGAGCAGATACGCAGTATTTT.

This clone appeared a few times. The chain carries TRBV18 and TRBJ1-4; D possibly corresponds to TRBD1 (6 bases). V was shortened by 1 base and J by 8 bases, with 14 bases between the two germline ends. Germline CDR1 is KGHSH and CDR2 is LQKENI. This CDR3 comprises 15 residues. DNA of the CDR3: TGTGCCAGCTCACCACGTCAACAGGGCCGCGAAAAACTGTTTTTT. It specifies CASSPRQQGREKLFF. Together with reference TRBV18 and TRBJ1-4, the CDR3 gives the full variable domain: NAGVMQNPRHLVRRRGQEARLRCSPMKGHSHVYWYRQLPEEGLKFMVYLQKENIIDESGMPKERFSAEFPKEGPSILRIQQVVRGDSAAYFCASSPRQQGREKLFFGSGTQLSVL.

The J gene is TRBJ1-1, the V gene TRBV9, with 9 bases that match TRBD1. Germline V lookup: CDR1 SGDLS, CDR2 YYNGEE. The CDR3 contains 13 residues. After removal of 4 bases from V and 11 bases from J, the junction contained 9 bases not matched to a gene. DNA for the CDR3: TGTGCCAGCAGCCCGCGGGACAGGGCGGACGCTTTCTTT. Its translation is CASSPRDRADAFF.

V is TRBV7-2 and J is TRBJ2-3; 7 bases map to TRBD1. This CDR3 has 16 residues. V lost 2 bases, J lost 1 base, and 6 bases stayed unmatched. CDR1 and CDR2 (germline): SGHTA, FQGNSA. This CDR3 is CASSLRSTGGTDTQYF. The CDR3 DNA is TGTGCCAGCAGCTTAAGGTCAACAGGGGGCACAGATACGCAGTATTTT.

This clone has more than one count but fewer than ten. The chain links TRBV2 to TRBJ2-3, with no clear D. Deletions cut 4 bases from V and 3 bases from J, with 26 bases between. The CDR3 totals 19 residues. Germline V gene lookup returns CDR1 SNHLY and CDR2 FYNNEI. The CDR3 nucleotides are TGTGCCAGCAGTGTCCCCCTATACCTTACTATCGGTCGGACAGATACGCAGTATTTT. Its protein is CASSVPLYLTIGRTDTQYF.

The chain carries TRBV4-1 and TRBJ1-1, with TRBD1 matching 7 bases. The length of the CDR3 is 15 residues. The germline V gene has CDR1 MGHRA and CDR2 YSYEKL. J lost 8 bases, V lost 1 base, and 10 bases had no gene match. CDR3 coding DNA: TGCGCCAGCAGCCAAGGACAGGGTGTCAAGTCCGAAGCTTTCTTT. Encoded protein: CASSQGQGVKSEAFF.

This chain links TRBV18 with TRBJ1-2; tentatively, D is TRBD1 (5 bases). Trimming shortened V by 2 bases and J by 2 bases, and 21 bases separated the two germline ends. The CDR3 is 18 residues long. The V gene's germline CDR1 is KGHSH and CDR2 LQKENI. The CDR3 DNA follows: TGTGCCAGCTCACCAGACGGGGGAGGGATTTTCGGCAACTATGGCTACACCTTC. This encodes CASSPDGGGIFGNYGYTF.

The gene calls are TRBV5-6 and TRBJ2-7, with D maybe TRBD2 (6 bases). Germline V CDR1 and CDR2: SGHDT, YYEEEE. CDR3 length equals 14 residues. V dropped 4 bases and J dropped 2 bases, with 13 bases sitting between them. CDR3 region: CASSAGLNAYEQYF. CDR3 sequence (DNA): TGTGCCAGCAGCGCGGGACTGAACGCCTACGAGCAGTACTTC.

This clone was counted a single time. The V and J genes are TRBV5-5 and TRBJ2-1, with TRBD2 as a possible D gene (5 bases). Trimming removed 3 bases from V and 0 bases from J, with 16 bases in between. In germline, CDR1 is SGHKS, CDR2 YYEKEE (reference sequence). The CDR3 contains 17 residues. Here the CDR3 DNA reads TGTGCCAGCAGCTCCTTTGGTGGAGGTAGCTCCTACAATGAGCAGTTCTTC. It is translated as CASSSFGGGSSYNEQFF.

The chain employs TRBV20-1 and TRBJ2-2; TRBD1 is a possible D gene (6 bases). From germline, CDR1 is DFQATT and CDR2 SNEGSKA (reference sequence). This CDR3 is built from 17 residues. Trimming cost V 3 bases and J 0 bases, with 17 bases left between them. The CDR3 spells CSASPPLGHTNTGELFF. CDR3 coding DNA: TGCAGTGCTAGTCCCCCGTTGGGACATACGAACACCGGGGAGCTGTTTTTT.

In nucleotides, the CDR3 is TGTGCCAGCAGTTCCCTGACAGGGGGCTACACTGAAGCTTTCTTT. It yields the protein CASSSLTGGYTEAFF. The chain has TRBV6-5 and TRBJ1-1, with 10 bases aligning to TRBD1. V gave up 4 bases and J gave up 3 bases; unmatched junction bases: 5. The CDR3 totals 15 residues. Germline CDR1 and CDR2: MNHEY and SVGAGI.

The rearrangement uses TRBV6-6 and TRBJ1-3; 8 bases line up with TRBD1. Unmatched junction bases numbered 5, after V lost 7 bases and J lost 0 bases. The CDR3 contains 15 residues. Germline V gene data show CDR1 as MNHNY and CDR2 as SVGAGI (reference sequence). DNA for the CDR3: TGTGCCAGCACCCTCGGACAGGGCTCTGGAAACACCATATATTTT. Translating it yields CASTLGQGSGNTIYF.

This rearrangement joins TRBV7-9 to TRBJ1-1; D gene uncertain. Per the germline V gene, CDR1 is SEHNR and CDR2 is FQNEAQ (reference sequence). This CDR3 is built from 15 residues. V lost 5 bases and J lost 3, with 16 bases in between. The chain's CDR3 is CASSPRTVADTEAFF. CDR3 DNA: TGTGCCAGCAGCCCTAGGACTGTTGCTGACACTGAAGCTTTCTTT.

CDR3 loop: CASSQDRQVTYEQYF. In nucleotides, the CDR3 is TGCGCCAGCAGCCAAGACCGACAGGTTACCTACGAGCAGTACTTC. The rearrangement uses TRBV4-3 and TRBJ2-7; D perhaps matches TRBD1 (6 bases). The CDR3 extends over 15 amino acids. Germline loops: CDR1 LGHNA, CDR2 YSLEER. Between the trimmed V and J ends, which lost 0 bases and 2 bases, there was a span of 11 bases.

This clone was picked up one time. V gene TRBV30 combines with J gene TRBJ2-2, with D unclear. Trimming left V 4 bases short and J 6 bases short, with 9 bases between. The CDR3 loop spans 12 amino acids. CDR1 and CDR2 from the germline V gene are GTSNPN and SVGIG (reference sequence). This CDR3 is CAWTAVPGELFF. The DNA for the CDR3 is TGTGCCTGGACCGCAGTTCCCGGGGAGCTGTTTTTT.

This chain joins TRBV28 and TRBJ2-5; D perhaps matches TRBD2 (7 bases). This CDR3 has 15 amino acids. Germline V gene sequence: CDR1 MDHEN, CDR2 SYDVKM. V lost 3 bases and J 1 base, leaving 12 bases between the germline ends. CDR3 protein: CASSLRGLGQETQYF. As DNA, the CDR3 is TGTGCCAGCAGTTTGCGGGGGCTCGGCCAAGAGACCCAGTACTTC.

This clone was seen only once. The V call is TRBV6-6, the J call TRBJ1-4; D is unresolved. V was clipped by 8 bases and J by 0 bases, with 10 bases between them. Germline loops: CDR1 MNHNY, CDR2 SVGAGI (reference sequence). The CDR3 runs to 14 residues. The CDR3 protein is CASLRSTTNEKLFF. DNA of the CDR3: TGTGCCAGCCTCCGGAGTACAACTAATGAAAAACTGTTTTTT.

This sequence joins TRBV7-2 and TRBJ1-6, with TRBD1 identical over 12 bases. Germline V gene sequence: CDR1 SGHTA, CDR2 FQGNSA. CDR3 length: 17 residues. J was trimmed by 7 bases and V by 1 base; bases with no gene match: 5. The CDR3 DNA follows: TGTGCCAGCAGCTTAGAATGGGGGACAGGGGGCAATTCACCCCTCCACTTT. It specifies CASSLEWGTGGNSPLHF.

The chain is built from TRBV4-2 and TRBJ2-3; TRBD2 is a possible D gene (5 bases). This CDR3 is built from 13 residues. Germline CDR1 LGHNA, CDR2 YNFKEQ. Trimming pared 0 bases from V and 6 bases from J, leaving 7 bases between. CDR3 bases: TGTGCCAGCAGCCAAGATCGGAGGGATACGCAGTATTTT. Translated: CASSQDRRDTQYF.

The sample holds one count of this clone. The genes are TRBV19 and TRBJ1-3, with TRBD1 as a possible D gene (5 bases). V shed 5 bases and J shed 1 base, with 18 bases lying between them. This CDR3 region has 17 residues. Germline V CDR1 and CDR2: LNHDA, SQIVND (reference sequence). In DNA, the CDR3 is TGTGCCAGTAGTGAAAACAGGATGGGCCGTTCTGGAAACACCATATATTTT. It yields the protein CASSENRMGRSGNTIYF.

The J gene is TRBJ1-6, the V gene TRBV2, with 7 bases that match TRBD1. The CDR3 extends over 17 amino acids. CDR1 is SNHLY, CDR2 FYNNEI, per germline. The trim removed 4 bases at V and 0 bases at J, leaving 6 bases unmatched. The CDR3 DNA reads as TGTGCCAGCAGTGGGGACAGCATATTCTCCTATAATTCACCCCTCCACTTT. It yields the protein CASSGDSIFSYNSPLHF.

The CDR3 region is CASSQGTINYEQYF. The CDR3 DNA reads TGTGCCAGCTCACAAGGGACTATTAACTACGAGCAGTACTTC. J is TRBJ2-7 and V is TRBV18, with TRBD2 matching over 7 bases. Trimming took 4 bases from V and 3 from J; bases not matched to a gene: 6. This CDR3 spans 14 amino acids. The V gene's germline CDR1 is KGHSH and CDR2 LQKENI.

Here the CDR3 DNA reads TGTGCCAGCAGTTTAGAAGGAGCAACTAATGAAAAACTGTTTTTT. It translates to CASSLEGATNEKLFF. V is TRBV27 and J is TRBJ1-4; D call uncertain. The CDR3 covers 15 residues. CDR1 is MNHEY and CDR2 is SMNVEV in the germline V gene (reference sequence). V shed 2 bases and J shed 0 bases, with 7 bases lying between them.

This clone was picked up one time. The chain recombines TRBV6-5 with TRBJ2-7; D is unclear. The CDR3 sequence is 13 residues long. V was trimmed by 5 bases and J by 6 bases, leaving 14 bases between them. Germline V gene lookup returns CDR1 MNHEY and CDR2 SVGAGI. The DNA of the CDR3 is TGTGCCAGCAGTAAACGTTTTGAAGCCGAGCAGTACTTC. Its translation is CASSKRFEAEQYF.

J is TRBJ1-2 and V is TRBV30, with 7 bases that match TRBD1. Germline trimming cut 5 bases from V and 5 bases from J; bases unmatched to any gene: 8. CDR1 and CDR2 from the germline V gene are GTSNPN and SVGIG (reference sequence). The CDR3 loop spans 13 amino acids. In DNA, the CDR3 is TGTGCCTGGGACAGGGACAGAGTATATGGCTACACCTTC. Protein: CAWDRDRVYGYTF.

The rearrangement uses TRBV28 and TRBJ1-4, with TRBD1 as a possible D gene (6 bases). This CDR3 has 14 amino acids. With 8 bases removed from V and 7 bases from J, the gap between germline ends came to 17 bases. The germline V gene has CDR1 MDHEN and CDR2 SYDVKM. The CDR3 protein is CASYNRVEGEKLFF. CDR3 nucleotides: TGTGCCAGCTACAACAGGGTAGAGGGTGAAAAACTGTTTTTT. The whole variable domain, filled in from reference TRBV28 and TRBJ1-4, reads DVKVTQSSRYLVKRTGEKVFLECVQDMDHENMFWYRQDPGLGLRLIYFSYDVKMKEKGDIPEGYSVSREKKERFSLILESASTNQTSMYLCASYNRVEGEKLFFGSGTQLSVL.

This chain links TRBV9 with TRBJ1-1; D uncertain. Trimming took off 4 bases at V and 6 bases at J, with 16 bases between the two ends. CDR3 length: 14 residues. Germline values: CDR1 SGDLS, CDR2 YYNGEE. The CDR3 loop reads CASSLRIGKPEAFF. In DNA form, the CDR3 reads TGTGCCAGCAGCTTACGGATCGGGAAGCCTGAAGCTTTCTTT.